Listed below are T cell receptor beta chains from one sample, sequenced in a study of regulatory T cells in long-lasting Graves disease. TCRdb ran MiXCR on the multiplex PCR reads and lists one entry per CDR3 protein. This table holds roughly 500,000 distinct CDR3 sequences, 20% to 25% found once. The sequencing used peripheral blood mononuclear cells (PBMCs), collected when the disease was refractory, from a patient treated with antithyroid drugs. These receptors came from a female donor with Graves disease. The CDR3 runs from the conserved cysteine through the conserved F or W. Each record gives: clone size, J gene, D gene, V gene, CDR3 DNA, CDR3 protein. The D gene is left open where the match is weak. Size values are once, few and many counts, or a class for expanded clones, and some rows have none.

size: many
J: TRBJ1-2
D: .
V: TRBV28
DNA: TGTGCCAGCATTCAAGGGCCGCTTGGGGGCTCTGGCTACACCTTC
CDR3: CASIQGPLGGSGYTF

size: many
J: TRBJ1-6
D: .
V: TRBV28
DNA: TGTGCCAGCAGCTCCAATTCACCCCTCCACTTT
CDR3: CASSSNSPLHF

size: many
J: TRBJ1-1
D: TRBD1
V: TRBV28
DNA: TGTGCCAGCAGTCGACAGGGAACTACGAACACTGAAGCTTTCTTT
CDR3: CASSRQGTTNTEAFF

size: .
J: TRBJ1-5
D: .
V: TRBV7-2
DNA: TGCGCCAGCAGCTTAGGGTCAGTCAGCAATCAGCCCCAGCATTTT
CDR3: CASSLGSVSNQPQHF

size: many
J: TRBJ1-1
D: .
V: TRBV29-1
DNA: TGCAGCGTTGAAGAGGACAGCATGAACACTGAAGCTTTCTTT
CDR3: CSVEEDSMNTEAFF

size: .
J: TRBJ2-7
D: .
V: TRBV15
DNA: TGTGCCACCAGCGAAGGGCACTCCTACGAGCAGTACTTC
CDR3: CATSEGHSYEQYF

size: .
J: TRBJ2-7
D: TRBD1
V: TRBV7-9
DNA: TGTGCCAGCAGTTTCCACACCGGGACAGGGGATTTTTACGAGCAGTACTTC
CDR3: CASSFHTGTGDFYEQYF

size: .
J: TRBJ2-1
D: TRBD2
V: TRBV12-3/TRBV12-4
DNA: TGTGCCAGCAGCCCCGGGACTAGCCTAGGTTCCTACAATGAGCAGTTCTTC
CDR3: CASSPGTSLGSYNEQFF

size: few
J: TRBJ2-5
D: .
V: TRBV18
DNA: TGTGCCAGCTCACCCCCCGGGACGCAACAAGAGACCCAGTACTTC
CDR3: CASSPPGTQQETQYF

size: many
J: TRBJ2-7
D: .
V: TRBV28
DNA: TGTGCCATTACTGGGCGGAAAACCTACGAGCAGTACTTC
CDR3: CAITGRKTYEQYF

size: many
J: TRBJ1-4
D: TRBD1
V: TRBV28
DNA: TGTGCCAGCAGTTTATTTCAGGGGGGGGAAAAACTGTTTTTT
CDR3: CASSLFQGGEKLFF

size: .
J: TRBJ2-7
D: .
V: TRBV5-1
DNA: TGCGCCAGCAGCTTGTATCCGACTGTGTCCTACGAGCAGTACTTC
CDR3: CASSLYPTVSYEQYF

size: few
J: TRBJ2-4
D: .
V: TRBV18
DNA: TGTGCCAGCTCACCAGAGACACTAGCCAAAAACATTCAGTACTTC
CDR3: CASSPETLAKNIQYF

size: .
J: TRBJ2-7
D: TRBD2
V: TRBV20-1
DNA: TGCAGTGCTAGTTTCCTAGCGGGAGGGAGCGAGCAGTACTTC
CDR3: CSASFLAGGSEQYF

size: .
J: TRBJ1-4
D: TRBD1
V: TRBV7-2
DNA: TGTGCCAGCAGCGGATCGGACAGGGGCAGCGAAAAACTGTTTTTT
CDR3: CASSGSDRGSEKLFF

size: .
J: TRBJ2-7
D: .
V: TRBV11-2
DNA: TGTGCCAGCAGCATAAGAGTGGACGAGCAGTACTTC
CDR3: CASSIRVDEQYF

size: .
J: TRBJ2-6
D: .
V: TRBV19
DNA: TGTGCCAGTAGTATCGGACTGACCTCTGGGGCCAACGTCCTGACTTTC
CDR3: CASSIGLTSGANVLTF

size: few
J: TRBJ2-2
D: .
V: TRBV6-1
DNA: TGTGCCAGCAGTGAAATCGGACACAACACCGGGGAGCTGTTTTTT
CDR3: CASSEIGHNTGELFF

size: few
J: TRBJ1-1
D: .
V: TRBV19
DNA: TGTGCCAGTAGTAAGGGCACAGACCATGAAGCTTTCTTT
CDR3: CASSKGTDHEAFF

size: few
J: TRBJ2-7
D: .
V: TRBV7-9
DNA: TGTGCCAGCACCGAAACAGGGTTCCACGAGCAGTACTTC
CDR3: CASTETGFHEQYF

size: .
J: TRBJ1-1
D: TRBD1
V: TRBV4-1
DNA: TGCGCCAGCAGCCCTTGGGACAGGGGGGGTGAAGCTTTCTTT
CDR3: CASSPWDRGGEAFF

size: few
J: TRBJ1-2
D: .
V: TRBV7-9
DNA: TGTGCCAGCAGCTTACGATCAGAAAACTATGGCTACACCTTC
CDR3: CASSLRSENYGYTF

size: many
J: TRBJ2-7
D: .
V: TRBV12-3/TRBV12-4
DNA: TGTGCCAGCAGTTTAACGGCCGAAACGGCCTACGAGCAGTACTTC
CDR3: CASSLTAETAYEQYF

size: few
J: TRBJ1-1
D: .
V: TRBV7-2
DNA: TGTGCCAGCAGCTTGGTCAGGGGATTGAACACTGAAGCTTTCTTT
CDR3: CASSLVRGLNTEAFF

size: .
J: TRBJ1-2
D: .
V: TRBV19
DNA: TGTACCAGTACCACGTATGTTATTGGGACTCCAGCGGGTAACTATGGCTACACCTTC
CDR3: CTSTTYVIGTPAGNYGYTF

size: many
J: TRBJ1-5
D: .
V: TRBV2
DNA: TGTGCCAGCAGTGATTCCGGGAATCAGCCCCAGCATTTT
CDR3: CASSDSGNQPQHF

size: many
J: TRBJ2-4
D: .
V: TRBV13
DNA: TGTGCCAGCACCTCCGTAGCCAAAAACATTCAGTACTTC
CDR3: CASTSVAKNIQYF

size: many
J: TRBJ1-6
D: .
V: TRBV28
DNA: TGTGCCAGCAAGACCCCTTATAATTCACCCCTCCACTTT
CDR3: CASKTPYNSPLHF

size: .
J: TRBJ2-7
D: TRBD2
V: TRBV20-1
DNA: TGCAGTGCTAGAGGGGAAGCGGGAGTGTACGAGCAGTACTTC
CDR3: CSARGEAGVYEQYF

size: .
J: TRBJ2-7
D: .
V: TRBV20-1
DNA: TGCAGTGCCCCTCGAAAGCGAGCGGGCCATTCAAAGGGGTACGAGCAGTACTTC
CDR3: CSAPRKRAGHSKGYEQYF

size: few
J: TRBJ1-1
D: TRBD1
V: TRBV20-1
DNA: TGCAGTGCTAGGGAAGGGGGCCTGAACACTGAAGCTTTCTTT
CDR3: CSAREGGLNTEAFF

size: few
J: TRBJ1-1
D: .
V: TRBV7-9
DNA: TGTGCCAGCAGCTTAGGTAGGGTTGGTCGGAACACTGAAGCTTTCTTT
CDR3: CASSLGRVGRNTEAFF

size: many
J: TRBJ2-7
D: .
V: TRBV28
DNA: TGTGCCAGCAGTTTATCCGTCAGGGCACCATTCTCCTACGAGCAGTACTTC
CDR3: CASSLSVRAPFSYEQYF